This T cell receptor (beta chain) emerged from a study of blood T cell repertoires in COVID-19 (dated by TCRdb to the early 2020s). About the investigation overall: The collaborator samples originated in the United States, Italy and Spain and spanned the acute and convalescent phases of COVID-19. The prospective study material was composed of cDNA or gDNA derived from T cells, B-cell-depleted T cells, or PBMCs. The dataset comprised deeply sampled blood TCRbeta repertoires from subjects exposed to, actively infected with, or recovered from COVID-19. A freely available public database, intended as a resource for researchers studying the immune response to SARS-CoV-2, is where the repertoires were released. The samples were drawn from two sources: the first 160 participants of the ongoing ImmuneRACE study, and 1,000 to 1,500 subjects contributed by 6 global collaborators. Sample metadata almost always included a de-identified subject ID, COVID-19 status, age in years and sex. Where available, HLA class I and class II types were obtained from metadata supplied by the sample provider rather than from assay-based typing. Overall results and qualifications from the work: Clinical and demographic metadata were provided uncurated, with the amount varying by source and participant.

As to this clone: The specificity of this receptor is unknown. Base quality data are lacking; no much larger clone is found one base away.

TCRbeta CDR3 regions were amplified from genomic DNA by means of the immunoSEQ Assay, a bias-controlled multiplex PCR. Under the source paper's analysis protocol: Within the assay, amplification of reference gene primers was used to estimate how many nucleated cells each sample contained. To quantify the absolute abundance of each unique TCRbeta CDR3 rearrangement, sequence reads were collapsed and filtered. For each sample, productive Simpson clonality was calculated by taking the square root of Simpson's diversity index across productive rearrangements. TCRdb limited this immuneACCESS table to in-frame rearrangements with V and J called. A share of clones is missing; checked studies link under half to unresolved V genes, and the rest is unexplained. V, J and clone size derive from that table, while D and trimming were established from the DNA sequence. The table for this sample lists a few hundred thousand clones; roughly 91% of them were counted only once. Around 0.84% of the sample is held by the ten biggest clonotypes.

Each collaborating institution followed its own protocols to collect whole blood in K2EDTA tubes. Collaborator samples were shipped for TCRbeta analysis as frozen whole blood, isolated PBMCs, or DNA extracted from either sample type. The germline V gene (reference sequence) yields LGHDT for CDR1 and YNNKEL for CDR2. The CDR3 starts with the cysteine, ends with the phenylalanine, and has 14 residues. The retained sequence is limited to the CDR3, 42 bases, with the frame set at the first base. The trim is 4 bases for V and 4 bases for J, with a gap of 13 bases between the germline ends. The sample taken for sequencing was peripheral blood. This sequence uses TRBV3-1 (or the pseudogene TRBV3-2) and TRBJ1-1; the D segment could be TRBD1, given 6 matching bases. This sequence originates from a man under 40 with acute or convalescent COVID-19. The DNA sequence is as follows: TGTGCCAGCAGCCTCCGTACAGGGAGCACTGAAGCTTTCTTT. Its protein is CASSLRTGSTEAFF.